A selection of T cell receptor beta chains follows, all from one sample in a study of blood T cell repertoires in COVID-19. Sequencing was performed with immunoSEQ multiplex PCR; in TCRdb, only in-frame clones are kept and a portion is missing. Among 200,000 to 250,000 clones listed, about nine tenths were seen once. Sequencing was done on a sample of PBMCs or T cells enriched from blood (not recorded which). The receptors were gathered from a woman aged 45 to 65 in a cohort exposed to, infected with or recovered from COVID-19 (not recorded which). Both conserved end residues are part of each CDR3. Each record gives: D gene, V gene, J gene, clone size, CDR3 protein, CDR3 DNA. The D gene is left open where the match is weak. Some rows have no size entry. The others give once, few or many, or a class for an expanded clone.

NA	TRBV7-3	TRBJ1-1	NA	CASSLEGRNTEAFF	TGTGCCAGCAGCTTAGAGGGCAGGAACACTGAAGCTTTCTTT
NA	TRBV6-5	TRBJ2-7	NA	CASSLSRGINYEQYF	TGTGCCAGCAGCCTATCAAGGGGAATAAACTACGAGCAGTACTTC
TRBD2	TRBV4-3	TRBJ2-7	NA	CASSPRRGGTYEQYF	TGCGCCAGCAGCCCCCGTCGCGGGGGAACCTACGAGCAGTACTTC
NA	TRBV4-3	TRBJ2-5	NA	CASSQGIGEETQYF	TGCGCCAGCAGCCAAGGTATCGGTGAAGAGACCCAGTACTTC
NA	TRBV30	TRBJ1-2	NA	CAWSVSTFGGYTF	TGTGCCTGGAGTGTTTCGACTTTTGGTGGCTACACCTTC
NA	TRBV9	TRBJ2-6	once	CASSVGGYLSGANVLTF	TGTGCCAGCAGCGTAGGAGGGTACCTCTCTGGGGCCAACGTCCTGACTTTC
NA	TRBV5-5	TRBJ1-1	NA	CASSLLPSNTEAFF	TGTGCCAGCAGCTTGCTTCCCTCTAACACTGAAGCTTTCTTT
NA	TRBV18	TRBJ1-1	NA	CASSRDVNTEAFF	TGTGCCAGCTCGCGGGACGTAAACACTGAAGCTTTCTTT
NA	TRBV7-6	TRBJ1-5	few	CASSPSRSQPQHF	TGTGCCAGCAGCCCATCTAGGAGTCAGCCCCAGCATTTT
NA	TRBV24-1	TRBJ1-6	NA	CATSGVMNNSPLHF	TGTGCCACCAGCGGTGTGATGAATAATTCACCCCTCCACTTT
NA	TRBV6-4	TRBJ1-2	NA	CASSDSSFLGYTF	TGTGCCAGCAGTGACTCGAGTTTTTTGGGCTACACCTTC
NA	TRBV5-1	TRBJ1-1	once	CASSEFNQDFEAFF	TGCGCCAGCAGTGAGTTTAACCAGGACTTTGAAGCTTTCTTT
TRBD1	TRBV9	TRBJ1-6	NA	CASSFGTGGPNSPLHF	TGTGCCAGCAGCTTCGGGACAGGGGGCCCTAATTCACCCCTCCACTTT
TRBD2	TRBV7-3	TRBJ2-2	NA	CASSLFVAGGALAGELFF	TGTGCCAGCAGCTTATTCGTCGCGGGGGGCGCGTTAGCCGGGGAGCTGTTTTTT
NA	TRBV27	TRBJ1-6	NA	CASSFLREDSPLHF	TGTGCCAGCAGTTTTCTAAGGGAGGATTCACCCCTCCACTTT
TRBD1	TRBV28	TRBJ1-1	NA	CASSLAGTGMNTEAFF	TGTGCCAGCAGTTTGGCCGGGACAGGCATGAACACTGAAGCTTTCTTT
NA	TRBV29-1	TRBJ2-1	NA	CSAVLQQGDWRFF	TGCAGCGCCGTTCTCCAACAGGGAGATTGGCGGTTCTTC
TRBD2	TRBV4-1	TRBJ2-3	NA	CASSQSGGPDTQYF	TGCGCCAGCAGCCAAAGCGGGGGTCCAGATACGCAGTATTTT
NA	TRBV7-9	TRBJ1-1	NA	CASMQGNTEAFF	TGTGCCAGCATGCAGGGGAACACTGAAGCTTTCTTT
NA	TRBV7-2	TRBJ2-1	once	CATAGAQYNEQFF	TGTGCCACCGCGGGGGCTCAGTACAATGAGCAGTTCTTC
TRBD1	TRBV5-1	TRBJ2-5	NA	CASRNRDRGGETQYF	TGCGCCAGCAGGAACCGGGACAGGGGTGGAGAGACCCAGTACTTC
TRBD1	TRBV6-2/TRBV6-3	TRBJ2-3	NA	CASSYLHRGSTDTQYF	TGTGCCAGCAGTTACCTTCACAGGGGCAGCACAGATACGCAGTATTTT
NA	TRBV5-1	TRBJ2-7	NA	CASSLELGVSGEQYF	TGCGCCAGCAGCTTGGAACTCGGGGTGTCGGGTGAGCAGTACTTC
TRBD1	TRBV24-1	TRBJ2-5	NA	CATSDPRGRGETQYF	TGTGCCACCAGTGACCCCAGGGGGCGCGGAGAGACCCAGTACTTC
NA	TRBV7-9	TRBJ2-1	NA	CIGQDLYNEQFF	TGTATCGGCCAGGACTTATACAATGAGCAGTTCTTC
TRBD1	TRBV20-1	TRBJ1-4	NA	CSASRTGGNEKLFF	TGCAGTGCTAGTAGGACAGGGGGAAATGAAAAACTGTTTTTT
NA	TRBV5-1	TRBJ2-2	NA	CASSARDTGELFF	TGCGCCAGCAGCGCCCGGGACACCGGGGAGCTGTTTTTT
TRBD2	TRBV9	TRBJ2-2	NA	CASSVDVSGGMGELFF	TGTGCCAGCAGCGTGGACGTCAGCGGGGGGATGGGGGAGCTGTTTTTT
NA	TRBV7-2	TRBJ1-2	NA	CASSLNRDVYGYTF	TGTGCCAGCAGCTTAAACAGGGATGTCTATGGCTACACCTTC
TRBD1	TRBV28	TRBJ1-1	NA	CASSLGRGDRVGFF	TGTGCCAGCAGCTTAGGGAGGGGGGACAGGGTTGGTTTCTTT
TRBD2	TRBV3-1/TRBV3-2	TRBJ2-5	NA	CASSQELAGGRETQYF	TGTGCCAGCAGCCAAGAGTTAGCGGGGGGGCGAGAGACCCAGTACTTC
TRBD1	TRBV2	TRBJ1-2	NA	CASSRQGITNYGYTF	TGTGCCAGCAGCAGACAGGGAATAACTAACTATGGCTACACCTTC
TRBD1	TRBV28	TRBJ1-2	NA	CASSSPGQGALDYGYTF	TGTGCCAGCAGTAGTCCGGGACAGGGGGCGCTGGACTATGGCTACACCTTC